This TCR beta chain was captured in a study of human T cells and chemical hapten exposure. Overall study: For sensitization, 2% DPC was applied to a 2 cm by 2 cm patch of upper inner arm skin.

Library preparation tagged each individual cDNA molecule with a unique molecular identifier. A single record per CDR3 protein comes from TCRdb applying MiXCR to the RACE reads. The repertoire holds about 190,000 distinct CDR3 sequences, around 23% seen once, with roughly 2.3% in the top ten. This clonotype has more than one count but fewer than ten. Time point reported: patch test 3, about 24 weeks after DPC sensitization. Treatment meaning: therapeutic diphenylcyclopropenone sensitization with weekly scalp DPC. Total RNA was isolated from unfractionated whole blood. The TCR was taken from a woman aged 40 to 50 with alopecia areata. Some clones in this sample may be carry-over from other donors' samples. Sequencing used whole blood, obtained in connection with sensitization to the hapten diphenylcyclopropenone (DPC).

CDR3 sequence: CASSRDLGLEGYEQYF. Written as DNA, the CDR3 is TGCGCCAGCAGCCGAGACCTTGGACTGGAGGGTTACGAGCAGTACTTC. V is TRBV4-3 and J is TRBJ2-7; D may be TRBD2 (6 bases). The length of the CDR3 is 16 residues. Trimming shortened V by 4 bases and J by 4 bases, and 20 bases separated the two germline ends. Germline-derived CDR1 and CDR2 are LGHNA and YSLEER.